What follows are 32 T cell receptor beta chains derived from one specimen sequenced in a study of post-analysis software for immune sequencing data. Broader study findings: The five TRBV segments detected at higher frequency in patients than in controls included TRBV5-6, TRBV5-1 and TRBV20-1.

For these TCRs, the target antigens are not known. Presence of unique molecular identifiers characterized the TCR beta cDNA libraries. TCRdb passed the PCR reads through MiXCR, listing each CDR3 protein once. The table has 170,000 or so distinct CDR3 sequences, 30% seen once. The source material was blood. The receptors were gathered from a girl aged 10 to 17 with multiple sclerosis.

This clonotype turned up a few times. This CDR3 is CASSSQGAVDEQFF. The DNA for the CDR3 is TGTGCCAGCTCATCCCAGGGGGCAGTCGATGAGCAGTTCTTC. This chain links TRBV18 with TRBJ2-1, with TRBD1 matching over 8 bases. Unmatched junction bases numbered 8, after V lost 5 bases and J lost 8 bases. The germline CDR1 and CDR2 sequences are KGHSH and LQKENI. There are 14 residues in the CDR3.

This clonotype has a count of ten or more. The rearrangement links TRBV7-2 to TRBJ1-2, with a weak D call TRBD1 (5 bases). CDR1 is SGHTA, CDR2 FQGNSA, per germline. The V end was cut by 4 bases, the J end by 0 bases, with 9 bases between. CDR3 size: 14 residues. The CDR3: CASSSDISNYGYTF. The CDR3 bases are TGTGCCAGCAGCTCGGACATCTCTAACTATGGCTACACCTTC.

This clonotype was detected a few times. This rearrangement joins TRBV5-1 to TRBJ2-1; the match to TRBD2 covers 11 bases. Losses at the gene ends were 2 bases for V and 2 bases for J; bases not matched to a gene: 6. CDR3 length: 17 amino acids. The V gene's germline CDR1 is SGHRS and CDR2 YFSETQ. The CDR3 DNA follows: TGCGCCAGCAGCTTCAGGCTAGCGGGAGGCCCCTACAATGAGCAGTTCTTC. Its translation is CASSFRLAGGPYNEQFF.

Many counts were recorded for this clonotype. The chain joins TRBV12-3 or TRBV12-4 to TRBJ2-7, with TRBD1 identical over 10 bases. Unmatched junction bases numbered 7, after V lost 10 bases and J lost 4 bases. The CDR3 consists of 13 residues. Here the CDR3 DNA reads TGTGCCACCAGGACAGGGGGTTCGTACGAGCAGTACTTC. Protein sequence: CATRTGGSYEQYF.

This clonotype has at least ten counts. The J gene is TRBJ2-7, the V gene TRBV5-1; 7 positions agree with TRBD1. The germline V gene has CDR1 SGHRS and CDR2 YFSETQ. V was pared by 8 bases and J by 8 bases, with 7 bases of the junction left unmatched. The CDR3 runs to 11 residues. The CDR3 DNA reads as TGCGCCAGTCGACAGGGACCAAAGCAGTACTTC. It encodes CASRQGPKQYF.

The V and J genes are TRBV21-1 and TRBJ2-2. TRBV21-1 is a recognized pseudogene. This CDR3 is 14 amino acids long. The chain's CDR3 is CASLEIANTGELFF. CDR3 nucleotides: TGTGCCAGTTTAGAAATCGCGAACACCGGGGAGCTGTTTTTT.

V gene TRBV5-1 combines with J gene TRBJ2-1, with D perhaps TRBD2 (5 bases). The V end lost 1 base, the J end lost 7 bases, and 24 bases lay between the germline ends. The CDR3 is 18 amino acids. Germline V gene lookup returns CDR1 SGHRS and CDR2 YFSETQ. The CDR3 region has the DNA TGCGCCAGCAGCTTGATGTCCCCTCTAGCTATCGGCCGGAATGAGCAGTTCTTC. Protein product: CASSLMSPLAIGRNEQFF.

The chain employs TRBV20-1 and TRBJ2-5; 7 nucleotides agree with TRBD1. Unmatched junction bases numbered 8, after V lost 5 bases and J lost 2 bases. The germline V gene has CDR1 DFQATT and CDR2 SNEGSKA (reference sequence). This CDR3 spans 14 amino acids. The CDR3 region has the DNA TGCAGTGCTGGAGGCGGACAGGAACAAGAGACCCAGTACTTC. Translated: CSAGGGQEQETQYF.

The chain recombines TRBV7-2 with TRBJ1-1; D may be TRBD1 (5 bases). Per the germline V gene, CDR1 is SGHTA and CDR2 is FQGNSA. Trimming cost V 3 bases and J 0 bases, with 11 bases left between them. The CDR3 has 15 residues. The CDR3 sequence: CASSFGGALNTEAFF. For the CDR3, the DNA is TGTGCCAGCAGCTTCGGCGGGGCCCTGAACACTGAAGCTTTCTTT.

This clonotype was detected once. A read error may explain this, as a much larger clone is one base away. This rearrangement joins TRBV5-5 to TRBJ2-7; TRBD2 is a possible D gene (6 bases). Germline CDR1 reads SGHKS; CDR2 reads YYEKEE (reference sequence). The CDR3 spans 11 residues. In DNA form, the CDR3 reads TGTGTCAGCTCCTCCGGGGGCGAGCAGTACTTC. Translated: CVSSSGGEQYF.

This clonotype was recorded many times. The chain couples TRBV20-1 to TRBJ2-1, with a possible D match to TRBD1 (6 bases). Trimming stripped 8 bases from V and 10 bases from J, with 18 bases between. The germline gives CDR1 DFQATT, CDR2 SNEGSKA (reference sequence). The CDR3 sequence is 12 residues long. The CDR3 protein is CSTGQPPREQFF. CDR3 bases: TGCAGTACCGGACAGCCCCCTAGGGAGCAGTTCTTC.

In regard to this clonotype: With a much larger clone just one base away, this may be a read error. The chain has TRBV7-9 and TRBJ2-7, with a possible D match to TRBD2 (5 bases). V lost 4 bases to trimming and J lost 3 bases, with 13 bases between them. Germline lookup yields CDR1 SEHNR and CDR2 FQNEAQ (reference sequence). The CDR3 totals 14 residues. The CDR3 loop is CASSWEGSSYEQYF. CDR3 in DNA: TGTGCCAGCAGCTGGGAAGGGAGCAGCTACGAGCAGTACTTC.

This chain joins TRBV15 and TRBJ2-3; 9 bases match TRBD1. This CDR3 spans 17 amino acids. CDR1 LNHNV and CDR2 YYDKDF come from the germline V gene (reference sequence). V gave up 8 bases and J gave up 6 bases; unmatched junction bases: 18. This CDR3 reads CATRGTRGQGISDTQYF. The CDR3 DNA reads TGTGCCACCCGGGGCACTAGAGGACAGGGGATTTCGGATACGCAGTATTTT.

This clonotype was found many times. This rearrangement joins TRBV4-2 to TRBJ2-3, with 8 bases aligning to TRBD2. The J segment lost 2 bases and the V segment lost 0 bases, leaving 10 bases of the junction unmatched. Per germline, CDR1 LGHNA and CDR2 YNFKEQ. The length of the CDR3 is 18 residues. The chain's CDR3 is CASSQEGQRGYITDTQYF. The CDR3 region has the DNA TGTGCCAGCAGCCAAGAAGGCCAGCGGGGGTACATCACAGATACGCAGTATTTT.

This clonotype was recorded a few times. V gene TRBV7-9 combines with J gene TRBJ1-1; possibly TRBD1 for D (6 bases). Germline CDR1 is SEHNR and CDR2 is FQNEAQ (reference sequence). Trimming shortened V by 4 bases and J by 4 bases, and 13 bases separated the two germline ends. The CDR3 length is 14 residues. The CDR3 protein is CASSSPGGGTEAFF. As DNA, the CDR3 is TGTGCCAGCAGCTCGCCGGGGGGCGGCACTGAAGCTTTCTTT.

This clonotype has a handful of counts. This chain uses TRBV28 with TRBJ1-2, with D perhaps matching TRBD1 (6 bases). The CDR3 totals 16 residues. Germline CDR1 and CDR2: MDHEN and SYDVKM. V was pared by 1 base and J by 8 bases, with 20 bases between. CDR3 DNA: TGTGCCAGCAGTTTATTTGGTACACCACCCCAGGGGGGCTACACCTTC. Protein: CASSLFGTPPQGGYTF.

The rearrangement uses TRBV29-1 and TRBJ2-7; 8 nucleotides align to TRBD1. Germline CDR1 is SQVTM and CDR2 is ANQGSEA. The V and J ends lost 0 bases and 2 bases, in that order; junction bases with no gene match: 6. This CDR3 is built from 15 residues. As DNA, the CDR3 is TGCAGCGTTGAAGATCTAGGACAGGGTACCTACGAGCAGTACTTC. Its protein product is CSVEDLGQGTYEQYF.

The V and J genes are TRBV20-1 and TRBJ1-1; 7 nucleotides line up with TRBD1. V was pared by 6 bases and J by 5 bases, with 6 bases of the junction left unmatched. Germline V gene sequence: CDR1 DFQATT, CDR2 SNEGSKA (reference sequence). The length of the CDR3 is 12 residues. The CDR3 loop is CSAVTGRTEAFF. The CDR3 bases are TGCAGTGCCGTGACAGGGAGGACTGAAGCTTTCTTT.

This clonotype was counted only a few times. This rearrangement joins TRBV2 to TRBJ2-4; tentative D call: TRBD1 (6 bases). Germline loops: CDR1 SNHLY, CDR2 FYNNEI. Trimming took off 6 bases at V and 0 bases at J, with 12 bases between the two ends. The CDR3 has 15 amino acids. CDR3 protein: CASRDSHLAKNIQYF. CDR3 nucleotide sequence: TGTGCCAGCAGGGACAGCCACTTAGCCAAAAACATTCAGTACTTC.

This clonotype showed up many times. The chain couples TRBV24-1 to TRBJ2-3, with 14 nucleotides matching TRBD2. The CDR3 has 18 residues. Per germline, CDR1 KGHDR and CDR2 SFDVKD. The J segment lost 2 bases and the V segment lost 4 bases, leaving 7 bases of the junction unmatched. CDR3 sequence (DNA): TGTGCCACCAGTGAATCAGGACTAGCGGGAGGTTACACAGATACGCAGTATTTT. Its protein is CATSESGLAGGYTDTQYF.

This clonotype was seen more than once but under ten times. The chain links TRBV29-1 to TRBJ2-7, with 10 bases aligning to TRBD1. CDR3 length: 15 residues. Per germline, CDR1 SQVTM and CDR2 ANQGSEA. J was trimmed by 2 bases and V by 4 bases; bases with no gene match: 8. The CDR3 spells CSVGIRDRGPYEQYF. The CDR3 nucleotides read TGCAGCGTTGGAATCAGGGACAGGGGACCCTACGAGCAGTACTTC.

This clonotype was seen at least ten times. The chain couples TRBV2 to TRBJ2-7; TRBD1 aligns across 7 bases. Germline trimming cut 2 bases from V and 3 bases from J; bases unmatched to any gene: 7. The V gene's germline CDR1 is SNHLY and CDR2 FYNNEI. The CDR3 spans 15 residues. This CDR3 reads CASSEPTGSYYEQYF. CDR3 DNA: TGTGCCAGCAGTGAACCGACAGGGTCCTACTACGAGCAGTACTTC. Full variable domain (missing parts from reference TRBV2 and TRBJ2-7): EPEVTQTPSHQVTQMGQEVILRCVPISNHLYFYWYRQILGQKVEFLVSFYNNEISEKSEIFDDQFSVERPDGSNFTLKIRSTKLEDSAMYFCASSEPTGSYYEQYFGPGTRLTVT.

This clonotype was seen many times. The rearrangement uses TRBV5-1 and TRBJ2-7, with 10 bases matching TRBD1. This CDR3 has 15 residues. Losses at the gene ends were 2 bases for V and 5 bases for J; bases not matched to a gene: 7. Germline assignment: CDR1 SGHRS and CDR2 YFSETQ. The CDR3 loop is CASSFGGTGVHEQYF. CDR3 coding DNA: TGCGCCAGCAGCTTTGGAGGGACAGGGGTCCACGAGCAGTACTTC.

This clonotype was recorded a few times. The chain joins TRBV28 to TRBJ2-1; tentatively, D is TRBD1 (6 bases). This CDR3 is built from 15 residues. The germline gives CDR1 MDHEN, CDR2 SYDVKM. Between the trimmed V and J ends, which lost 8 bases and 4 bases, there was a span of 18 bases. The CDR3 DNA follows: TGTGCCAGCCTACTAAACAGGGTTGGGTACAATGAGCAGTTCTTC. It codes for CASLLNRVGYNEQFF. Using reference TRBV28 and TRBJ2-1 for the parts outside the CDR3, the full variable domain is DVKVTQSSRYLVKRTGEKVFLECVQDMDHENMFWYRQDPGLGLRLIYFSYDVKMKEKGDIPEGYSVSREKKERFSLILESASTNQTSMYLCASLLNRVGYNEQFFGPGTRLTVL.

In its sample, this clonotype was seen a few times. The chain is built from TRBV12-3 or TRBV12-4 and TRBJ1-5, with 11 bases lining up with TRBD1. The CDR3 is 17 residues long. V lost 4 bases to trimming and J lost 4 bases; unmatched junction nucleotides: 9. CDR3 sequence: CASSSTRDRGYNQPQHF. The CDR3 DNA is TGTGCCAGCAGTTCGACCCGGGACAGGGGGTATAATCAGCCCCAGCATTTT.

Notes on this clonotype: Possible read error: a much larger clone is one base away. This chain joins TRBV20-1 and TRBJ2-1, with 8 bases that match TRBD2. The J call may be incorrect, as the DNA end agrees better with TRBJ2-7. The CDR3 contains 14 residues. Per germline, CDR1 DFQATT and CDR2 SNEGSKA (reference sequence). CDR3 loop: CSALMREAYNEQYF. In nucleotides, the CDR3 is TGCAGTGCTTTGATGCGGGAGGCTTACAATGAGCAGTACTTC.

This clonotype was detected ten times or more. The chain combines TRBV6-5 with TRBJ2-1; D is perhaps TRBD2 (5 bases). The CDR3 spans 14 residues. Looked up from germline, CDR1 is MNHEY and CDR2 is SVGAGI. Trimming cost V 6 bases and J 3 bases, with 12 bases left between them. CDR3 loop: CASRQADNYNEQFF. Here the CDR3 DNA reads TGTGCCAGCAGACAAGCGGATAACTACAATGAGCAGTTCTTC.

The sample holds many counts of this clonotype. The genes are TRBV28 and TRBJ2-7; D remains unclear. Germline CDR1 MDHEN, CDR2 SYDVKM. V was clipped by 6 bases and J by 2 bases, with 14 bases between them. This CDR3 has 14 residues. CDR3 coding DNA: TGTGCCAGCAGGTGGAAAGCTGGTCCCTACGAGCAGTACTTC. This gives the protein CASRWKAGPYEQYF.

This clonotype was recorded at least ten times. The chain uses TRBV10-3 and TRBJ1-5; 7 nucleotides line up with TRBD1. The CDR3 runs 15 residues. V lost 6 bases, J lost 1 base, and 6 bases stayed unmatched. Germline loops: CDR1 ENHRY, CDR2 SYGVKD. The CDR3 here is CAIRPGTESNQPQHF. The CDR3 bases are TGTGCCATCAGACCCGGGACAGAAAGCAATCAGCCCCAGCATTTT.

There are a few counts of this clonotype. The rearrangement joins TRBV12-3 or TRBV12-4 to TRBJ1-1; D ambiguous. Between the trimmed V and J ends, which lost 7 bases and 4 bases, there was a span of 22 bases. The CDR3 contains 16 residues. Here the CDR3 DNA reads TGTGCCAGCACCCCATCCGTTCCTAGTTCGGTCACTGAAGCTTTCTTT. It encodes CASTPSVPSSVTEAFF.

J is TRBJ1-1 and V is TRBV29-1, with D perhaps matching TRBD1 (6 bases). V lost 6 bases, J lost 6 bases, and 14 bases lay in between. CDR3 length: 12 amino acids. Germline loops: CDR1 SQVTM, CDR2 ANQGSEA. CDR3 nucleotides: TGCAGCGTCGCAACAGGGTTGGCTGAAGCTTTCTTT. Translated, it gives CSVATGLAEAFF.

The sample holds a few counts of this clonotype. The chain uses TRBV7-2 and TRBJ1-2, with 10 bases matching TRBD1. The CDR3 is made up of 16 amino acids. Germline CDR1 reads SGHTA; CDR2 reads FQGNSA. The J segment lost 4 bases and the V segment lost 1 base, leaving 6 bases of the junction unmatched. CDR3 amino acids: CASSLGGGTGAYGYTF. CDR3 coding DNA: TGTGCCAGCAGCTTAGGTGGGGGGACAGGGGCCTATGGCTACACCTTC.